This entry features one T cell receptor beta chain sequence. In the authors' methods: Counts of nucleated cells, estimated from reference gene primer amplification, were obtained. TCRdb keeps only in-frame clones here, not all; method: immunoSEQ multiplex PCR. V and J calls and clone size come straight from that table; D and trimming were deduced from the DNA. The table shows about 230,000 clones, with about nine tenths occurring only once. These data are taken from a study of blood T cell repertoires in COVID-19. Participant reports of clinical history set cohort assignment. Recovery among Cohort 3 donors was established by two negative PCRs, clearance, or symptom resolution. Germline V gene lookup returns CDR1 LNHDA and CDR2 SQIVND (reference sequence). The CDR3 totals 14 residues. J lost 3 bases, V lost 2 bases, and 2 bases had no gene match.

This chain connects TRBV19 to TRBJ2-7; TRBD1 aligns across 9 bases. This TCR was recovered from a man younger than 35 who had recovered from COVID-19. The sample was PBMCs or T cells enriched from blood (not recorded which). DNA of the CDR3: TGTGCCAGTAGTATATTGGGACAGGGCTACGAGCAGTACTTC. Translated: CASSILGQGYEQYF.